What follows are 25 T cell receptor beta chains derived from one specimen sequenced in a study of T cell changes during pregnancy in multiple sclerosis. Repertoires were generated with immunoSEQ multiplex PCR, while TCRdb's copy carries only in-frame clones and drops some. The sample includes 30,000 to 40,000 clones, 90% to 95% of them seen just once. The sample consisted of CD8+ T cells from peripheral blood mononuclear cells, taken in the second trimester of pregnancy. These receptors were collected from a female donor with multiple sclerosis, enrolled in a pregnancy study.

This clone was found a few times. The V call is TRBV29-1, the J call TRBJ2-2; D possibly corresponds to TRBD1 (6 bases). V shed 4 bases and J shed 1 base, with 19 bases lying between them. The CDR3 runs 17 residues. CDR1 SQVTM and CDR2 ANQGSEA come from the germline V gene. The CDR3 nucleotides are TGCAGCGTTGCGCTTGCGACAGGCGAGGGGAACACCGGGGAGCTGTTTTTT. Amino acid sequence: CSVALATGEGNTGELFF.

This chain links TRBV5-1 with TRBJ2-7, with a possible D match to TRBD2 (6 bases). V shed 5 bases and J shed 5 bases, with 14 bases lying between them. CDR3 length equals 13 residues. The germline CDR1 and CDR2 sequences are SGHRS and YFSETQ. CDR3 coding DNA: TGCGCCAGCAGTCGGGAGCGAGCGGACGAGCAGTACTTC. Translation gives CASSRERADEQYF.

The gene calls are TRBV4-1 and TRBJ2-2, with TRBD2 as a possible D gene (6 bases). Trimming cost V 0 bases and J 7 bases, with 6 bases left between them. Germline CDR1 and CDR2: MGHRA and YSYEKL. This CDR3 contains 13 residues. This CDR3 reads CASSQDGGGELFF. The CDR3 DNA reads TGCGCCAGCAGCCAAGACGGGGGCGGGGAGCTGTTTTTT.

The genes are TRBV5-6 and TRBJ1-1, with D unresolved. The CDR3 covers 13 residues. Per the germline V gene, CDR1 is SGHDT and CDR2 is YYEEEE. The V end was cut by 7 bases, the J end by 0 bases, with 10 bases between. The CDR3 DNA is TGTGCCAGCGAGGATACTATGAACACTGAAGCTTTCTTT. It is translated as CASEDTMNTEAFF.

This clone is a singleton in its sample. The rearrangement links TRBV29-1 to TRBJ1-2, with 7 positions matching TRBD1. Germline V gene lookup returns CDR1 SQVTM and CDR2 ANQGSEA. The CDR3 totals 12 residues. J lost 5 bases, V lost 5 bases, and 5 bases had no gene match. For the CDR3, the DNA is TGCAGCGTTCCAGGGGGTTGGTATGGCTACACCTTC. Encoded protein: CSVPGGWYGYTF.

In its sample, this clone was seen a few times. The chain uses TRBV7-9 and TRBJ1-2, with D maybe TRBD1 (6 bases). Between the trimmed V and J ends, which lost 5 bases and 5 bases, there was a span of 15 bases. Germline assignment: CDR1 SEHNR and CDR2 FQNEAQ (reference sequence). The CDR3 is made up of 14 amino acids. This chain's CDR3 is CASSPTGTQYGYTF. The CDR3 coding sequence is TGTGCCAGCAGCCCGACCGGGACACAATATGGCTACACCTTC.

This chain uses TRBV7-9 with TRBJ2-3, with 7 positions matching TRBD1. From germline, CDR1 is SEHNR and CDR2 FQNEAQ (reference sequence). Trimming took 5 bases from V and 2 from J; bases not matched to a gene: 10. The CDR3 has 16 amino acids. CDR3 DNA: TGTGCCAGCAGCCCCGGCCGGGACAGAGTCACAGATACGCAGTATTTT. Residues: CASSPGRDRVTDTQYF.

This chain links TRBV10-2 with TRBJ2-7; 8 positions match TRBD2. From germline, CDR1 is WSHSY and CDR2 SAAADI. With V trimmed by 4 bases and J by 4 bases, 9 bases remained unmatched. The CDR3 runs to 15 residues. The CDR3 is CASSASGAGVYEQYF. The CDR3 region has the DNA TGCGCCAGCAGTGCCTCGGGAGCGGGAGTGTACGAGCAGTACTTC.

This clone was found a few times. The V gene is TRBV20-1, the J gene TRBJ2-7, with D maybe TRBD1 (6 bases). Looked up from germline, CDR1 is DFQATT and CDR2 is SNEGSKA (reference sequence). V was clipped by 2 bases and J by 4 bases, with 6 bases between them. This CDR3 comprises 11 residues. CDR3 in amino acids: CSARQGYEQYF. As DNA, the CDR3 is TGCAGTGCTAGACAGGGGTACGAGCAGTACTTC.

The chain links TRBV29-1 to TRBJ1-4; D unclear. Germline V lookup: CDR1 SQVTM, CDR2 ANQGSEA. Trimming took 8 bases from V and 3 from J, leaving 10 bases between them. The CDR3 totals 12 residues. The CDR3 bases are TGCAGCTCGTTGGACTCTAATGAAAAACTGTTTTTT. It is translated as CSSLDSNEKLFF.

This chain connects TRBV5-4 to TRBJ2-1, with D perhaps matching TRBD1 (6 bases). Germline V gene lookup returns CDR1 SGHNT and CDR2 YYREEE (reference sequence). The CDR3 spans 15 residues. V was trimmed by 4 bases and J by 4 bases, leaving 15 bases between them. The CDR3 reads CASSVQGAQYNEQFF. DNA of the CDR3: TGTGCCAGCAGCGTACAGGGTGCCCAGTACAATGAGCAGTTCTTC.

This clone was detected only once. The gene calls are TRBV4-2 and TRBJ1-1, with D hard to call. V dropped 4 bases and J dropped 8 bases, with 14 bases sitting between them. The germline V gene encodes CDR1 LGHNA and CDR2 YNFKEQ. This CDR3 region has 13 residues. CDR3 sequence reads: CASSPKAPSEAFF. The DNA of the CDR3 is TGTGCCAGCAGCCCTAAAGCGCCTTCCGAAGCTTTCTTT.

The chain is built from TRBV13 and TRBJ1-4; no clear D. The V and J ends lost 0 bases and 3 bases respectively, with 5 bases between them. The CDR3 sequence is 14 residues long. In germline, CDR1 is PRHDT, CDR2 FYEKMQ (reference sequence). CDR3 DNA: TGTGCCAGCAGCTTAGGGTCCGCTAATGAAAAACTGTTTTTT. Amino acid sequence: CASSLGSANEKLFF.

V is TRBV6-1 and J is TRBJ2-6; possibly TRBD2 for D (5 bases). Trimming shortened V by 3 bases and J by 2 bases, and 8 bases separated the two germline ends. The CDR3 spans 15 residues. Looked up from germline, CDR1 is MNHNS and CDR2 is SASEGT. For the CDR3, the DNA is TGTGCCAGCAGTGAGACCGGGACTGGGGCCAACGTCCTGACTTTC. It encodes CASSETGTGANVLTF.

This sequence joins TRBV27 and TRBJ1-5; D remains ambiguous. The CDR3 extends over 14 amino acids. V gave up 5 bases and J gave up 1 base, with 9 bases separating them. Germline loops: CDR1 MNHEY, CDR2 SMNVEV (reference sequence). CDR3 nucleotide sequence: TGTGCCAGCAGTACCGGACTGAGCAATCAGCCCCAGCATTTT. Translating it yields CASSTGLSNQPQHF.

The chain employs TRBV9 and TRBJ1-3; D is ambiguous. CDR1 and CDR2 (germline): SGDLS, YYNGEE. V was shortened by 7 bases and J by 2 bases, with 4 bases between the two germline ends. The CDR3 has 11 residues. Written as DNA, the CDR3 is TGTGCCAGCTCTACTGGAAACACCATATATTTT. Translated, it gives CASSTGNTIYF.

V and J are TRBV6-1 and TRBJ1-2, with 9 bases lining up with TRBD1. The germline V gene has CDR1 MNHNS and CDR2 SASEGT. Germline trimming cut 1 base from V and 8 bases from J; bases unmatched to any gene: 17. This CDR3 comprises 18 residues. The CDR3 DNA reads TGTGCCAGCAGTGAAGGGCGCGTGCGGGGACAGGGTCGACGAGGCTACACCTTC. This encodes CASSEGRVRGQGRRGYTF.

The chain recombines TRBV23-1 with TRBJ1-6; 8 bases are shared with TRBD1. TRBV23-1 is marked as an open reading frame, function uncertain. The CDR3 consists of 17 residues. J gave up 7 bases and V 11 bases, and 19 bases lay outside the gene matches. CDR3 in amino acids: CASRLWLTGTGNSPLHF. In DNA, the CDR3 is TGCGCCTCTCGACTTTGGTTGACCGGGACAGGCAATTCACCCCTCCACTTT.

The rearrangement uses TRBV6-1 and TRBJ2-3; D is unclear. The CDR3 totals 14 residues. CDR1 and CDR2 (germline): MNHNS, SASEGT. V gave up 1 base and J gave up 4 bases, with 9 bases separating them. Here the CDR3 DNA reads TGTGCCAGCAGTGAAGAATATCTAGCAGATACGCAGTATTTT. Protein sequence: CASSEEYLADTQYF.

The V gene is TRBV27, the J gene TRBJ2-7; TRBD1 matches at 8 bases. CDR1 and CDR2 from the germline V gene are MNHEY and SMNVEV (reference sequence). The CDR3 runs 17 residues. V gave up 3 bases and J gave up 11 bases; unmatched junction bases: 21. This chain's CDR3 is CASSFLLSYRGTQEEYF. Written as DNA, the CDR3 is TGTGCCAGCAGTTTCCTTCTTAGTTACAGGGGGACCCAGGAGGAGTACTTC.

V is TRBV27 and J is TRBJ2-3, with D maybe TRBD2 (6 bases). CDR1 is MNHEY and CDR2 is SMNVEV in the germline V gene (reference sequence). V gave up 5 bases and J gave up 3 bases, with 24 bases separating them. The CDR3 runs 18 residues. The CDR3 nucleotides are TGTGCCAGCAGTCAGGCTAGCGTGCTCTATACCACGACAGATACGCAGTATTTT. It specifies CASSQASVLYTTTDTQYF.

This clone came up a few times. The genes are TRBV10-3 and TRBJ1-2; TRBD1 agrees at 8 bases. The CDR3 runs 16 residues. With V trimmed by 1 base and J by 2 bases, 6 bases remained unmatched. Germline CDR1 is ENHRY and CDR2 is SYGVKD. The CDR3 sequence is CAISEFQGAPNYGYTF. CDR3 nucleotides: TGTGCCATCAGTGAGTTCCAGGGGGCGCCCAACTATGGCTACACCTTC.

This chain connects TRBV29-1 to TRBJ2-3, with D unclear. V was shortened by 3 bases and J by 3 bases, with 7 bases between the two germline ends. The CDR3 is 12 residues long. CDR1 and CDR2 from the germline V gene are SQVTM and ANQGSEA. The CDR3 here is CSVEVRTDTQYF. The DNA of the CDR3 is TGCAGCGTTGAGGTCAGAACAGATACGCAGTATTTT.

The rearrangement uses TRBV9 and TRBJ2-2, with TRBD2 matching over 7 bases. J was trimmed by 6 bases and V by 0 bases; bases with no gene match: 14. CDR1 SGDLS and CDR2 YYNGEE come from the germline V gene. The CDR3 has 18 residues. CDR3 in amino acids: CASSVGREKQLSPGELFF. The CDR3, as DNA: TGTGCCAGCAGCGTAGGGCGGGAGAAACAGCTCTCCCCCGGGGAGCTGTTTTTT. Variable domain in full (rest from reference TRBV9 and TRBJ2-2): DSGVTQTPKHLITATGQRVTLRCSPRSGDLSVYWYQQSLDQGLQFLIQYYNGEERAKGNILERFSAQQFPDLHSELNLSSLELGDSALYFCASSVGREKQLSPGELFFGEGSRLTVL.

The chain couples TRBV9 to TRBJ1-1; D is ambiguous. The V end was cut by 0 bases, the J end by 4 bases, with 7 bases between. CDR1 and CDR2 (germline): SGDLS, YYNGEE. CDR3 length: 13 residues. The CDR3 here is CASSVGPGTEAFF. The CDR3 DNA reads as TGTGCCAGCAGCGTAGGGCCGGGCACTGAAGCTTTCTTT.